This T cell receptor (beta chain) stems from a study of cytomegalovirus exposure and HLA in healthy donors. With respect to this clone: Its antigen is not known.

Overall study results and limits: Being indistinguishable, some V segments were excluded, TRBV6-2 and TRBV6-3 among them.

60 Vbeta and 13 Jbeta primers were used in PCR. In the study's own analysis: The count from a later analysis was 70 million to 85 million unique TCR beta chains, about 9.9 million of them shared. The repertoire was sequenced with immunoSEQ multiplex PCR; TCRdb's copy has only in-frame clones and lacks some. V and J calls and clone size follow that table, whereas D and trimming were derived from the DNA. The table records 50,000 or so clones, around 82% of them present only once. Trimming at V came to 1 base and at J to 1 base, leaving 5 bases not matched to a gene. CDR1 and CDR2 from the germline V gene are SGHAT and FQNNGV. This CDR3 region has 16 residues.

The rearrangement uses TRBV11-2 and TRBJ1-1, with 8 bases identical to TRBD1. This sequence was found in a boy between 10 and 17 years old in good health and CMV-seropositive. The specimen was PBMCs. The CDR3 loop reads CASSLGRGPKNTEAFF. The CDR3 coding sequence is TGTGCCAGCAGCTTAGGCAGGGGGCCCAAGAACACTGAAGCTTTCTTT.